This TCR beta chain was profiled in a study of shared clonotypes between healthy human individuals. Of note for this clone: The target antigen is unknown.

The protocol was immunoSEQ multiplex PCR, while the TCRdb copy is restricted to in-frame clones and leaves out a portion. The repertoire holds approximately 2.1 million clones, approximately 93% seen once, with under 0.45% in the top ten. Study conclusions and caveats: What limited the represented genetic and exposure-history diversity was the small number of donors.

The sequence was collected from a man between 18 and 35 years old in good health. Some clones in this sample may be carry-over from other donors' samples. Sequencing was performed on naive CD4+ T cells from PBMCs. Documented subset: CD45RA+ positively selected.

CDR3: CSVEGATRGDTQYF. The CDR3 coding sequence is TGCAGCGTTGAAGGGGCTACCCGGGGGGATACGCAGTATTTT. V is TRBV29-1 and J is TRBJ2-3, with a weak D call TRBD2 (6 bases). CDR3 length equals 14 residues. V lost 1 base and J 6 bases, leaving 14 bases between the germline ends. Looked up from germline, CDR1 is SQVTM and CDR2 is ANQGSEA.